The 5 T cell receptor beta chains below come from one sample, sequenced in a study of cytomegalovirus exposure and HLA in healthy donors. PCR employed 60 Vbeta and 13 Jbeta primers. Profiled with immunoSEQ multiplex PCR; TCRdb holds only in-frame clones, not every one. The sample has roughly 150,000 clones, 70% to 85% seen once; the top ten hold 2.2%. Sequencing was carried out using PBMCs. The receptor set was obtained from a man between 50 and 59 years old in good health and CMV-seropositive.

V is TRBV7-3 and J is TRBJ2-3; 8 nucleotides agree with TRBD2. J was trimmed by 1 base and V by 4 bases; bases with no gene match: 4. CDR1 is SGHTA and CDR2 is FQGTGA in the germline V gene. The length of the CDR3 is 15 residues. In DNA form, the CDR3 reads TGTGCCAGCAGCTCCGGGGGGGCCGGCACAGATACGCAGTATTTT. It is translated as CASSSGGAGTDTQYF.

This chain uses TRBV2 with TRBJ1-1, with TRBD1 as a possible D gene (5 bases). The CDR3 is made up of 11 amino acids. V shed 8 bases and J shed 7 bases, with 11 bases lying between them. Germline lookup yields CDR1 SNHLY and CDR2 FYNNEI. CDR3 sequence reads: CASQGSSEAFF. CDR3 sequence (DNA): TGTGCCAGCCAGGGATCAAGTGAAGCTTTCTTT.

The chain is built from TRBV2 and TRBJ1-3, with TRBD1 matching 7 bases. This CDR3 spans 15 amino acids. Germline V gene sequence: CDR1 SNHLY, CDR2 FYNNEI. V lost 6 bases, J lost 0 bases, and 5 bases stayed unmatched. The CDR3 sequence: CASSAGQYSGNTIYF. CDR3 bases: TGTGCCAGCAGCGCGGGACAGTACTCTGGAAACACCATATATTTT.

The rearrangement links TRBV2 to TRBJ2-1; the D is unclear. V was trimmed by 4 bases and J by 0 bases, leaving 10 bases between them. The germline CDR1 and CDR2 sequences are SNHLY and FYNNEI. This CDR3 has 15 residues. In nucleotides, the CDR3 is TGTGCCAGCAGTGTTATGGCAAGCTCCTACAATGAGCAGTTCTTC. It specifies CASSVMASSYNEQFF. Together with reference TRBV2 and TRBJ2-1, the CDR3 gives the full variable domain: EPEVTQTPSHQVTQMGQEVILRCVPISNHLYFYWYRQILGQKVEFLVSFYNNEISEKSEIFDDQFSVERPDGSNFTLKIRSTKLEDSAMYFCASSVMASSYNEQFFGPGTRLTVL.

The rearrangement joins TRBV9 to TRBJ2-7; possibly TRBD1 for D (6 bases). The V and J ends lost 3 bases and 2 bases respectively, with 15 bases between them. This CDR3 comprises 15 residues. Germline CDR1 SGDLS, CDR2 YYNGEE. CDR3 coding DNA: TGTGCCAGCAGCGAAAGCCCCCAGGGGCCCTACGAGCAGTACTTC. Translating gives CASSESPQGPYEQYF.